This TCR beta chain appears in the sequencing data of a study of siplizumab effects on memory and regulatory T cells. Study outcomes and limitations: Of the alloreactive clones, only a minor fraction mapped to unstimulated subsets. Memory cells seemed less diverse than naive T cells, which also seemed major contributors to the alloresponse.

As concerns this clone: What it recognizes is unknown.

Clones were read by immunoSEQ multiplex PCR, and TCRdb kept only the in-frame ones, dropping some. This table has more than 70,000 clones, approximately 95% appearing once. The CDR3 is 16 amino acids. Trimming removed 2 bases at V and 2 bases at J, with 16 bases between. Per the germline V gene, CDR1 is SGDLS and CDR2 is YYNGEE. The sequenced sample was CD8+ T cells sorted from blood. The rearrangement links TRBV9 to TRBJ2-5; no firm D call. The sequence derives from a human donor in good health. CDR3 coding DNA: TGTGCCAGCAGCGTCAGACTGGGGATAGGGCAAGAGACCCAGTACTTC. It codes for CASSVRLGIGQETQYF.